Listed here is a single T cell receptor beta chain. What it recognizes is unknown. With 1 base removed from V and 1 base from J, the gap between germline ends came to 7 bases. Per germline, CDR1 SGHTA and CDR2 FQGNSA. The CDR3 loop spans 14 amino acids. These data originate in a study of PD-1 blockade in classical Hodgkin lymphoma. Overall study findings and caveats: The authors excluded patients who started nivolumab under 1 year after ASCT. Reports described newly diagnosed patients as having lower baseline TCR diversity than healthy donors. Before treatment, complete responders showed about the same diversity as newly diagnosed patients. The authors have not defined what causes the repertoire differences, possibly disease activity or prior therapy.

Sequencing used immunoSEQ multiplex PCR; TCRdb keeps in-frame clones, though not all of them. The sample includes some 20,000 clones, 75% to 90% of them seen just once. Specified time point: cycle 4 day 1 (C4D1), after more than 5 weeks of nivolumab. Each and every patient relapsed after autologous stem cell transplantation, and patients got differing brentuximab vedotin exposure. PBMCs were thawed, and CD8+ T cells were then isolated from them by magnetic negative selection. This TCR was recovered from a human donor with classical Hodgkin lymphoma. Sequencing was performed on CD8+ T cells from blood, taken before the fourth cycle of nivolumab. The J gene is TRBJ1-2, the V gene TRBV7-2; D unclear. DNA of the CDR3: TGTGCCAGCAGCTTAGTCGGGGTTAACTATGGCTACACCTTC. It translates to CASSLVGVNYGYTF. The whole variable domain, filled in from reference TRBV7-2 and TRBJ1-2, reads GAGVSQSPSNKVTEKGKDVELRCDPISGHTALYWYRQSLGQGLEFLIYFQGNSAPDKSGLPSDRFSAERTGGSVSTLTIQRTQQEDSAVYLCASSLVGVNYGYTFGSGTRLTVV.